This TCR beta chain was documented in a study of CD8+ T cells in alopecia areata. Study-wide context: Treated patients were dosed with oral tofacitinib, taking 5 to 10 mg twice daily. Study-wide results and limits: With patients, TCR sharing proved less clear than in mice, a difference possibly related to HLA. Sequencing of scalp tissue also captures the resident alphabeta T cells of normal skin.

The CDR3 has 13 amino acids. From germline, CDR1 is SGHTA and CDR2 FQGNSA. The V gene lost 4 bases and the J gene lost 4 bases, with 11 bases spanning the gap. It was from alopecia areata patients that lesional scalp punch biopsies and peripheral blood were collected. The sequencing template was cDNA reverse transcribed from extracted RNA. Sequenced by immunoSEQ multiplex PCR; TCRdb stores in-frame clones only, minus some. Of about 150,000 clones listed, approximately 53% are singletons. Details on this clone: Its cognate antigen is unknown.

The source of this sequence is a human donor with alopecia areata. Sequences were derived from CD8+ T cells sorted from blood, sampled at week 0. V and J are TRBV7-2 and TRBJ2-7, with D hard to call. The CDR3 DNA sequence: TGTGCCAGCAGCTCGGACCCGATTTACGAGCAGTACTTC. This translates into CASSSDPIYEQYF.